The subject of this entry is one TCR beta chain. Its antigen is still unknown. Each CD8+ T cell subset was flow-sorted in triplicate, and 300,000 or so cells per subset were placed directly into RLT lysis buffer. Naive CD8+ T cells were defined stringently as CD45RO-CCR7+CD27+CD95- to exclude memory contaminants. Peripheral blood mononuclear cells were isolated from buffy coats by standard density gradient centrifugation. A FACSAria III was used to flow-sort naive CD8+ T cells into CXCR3-negative and CXCR3-positive populations. An RNeasy Mini Kit was used to extract total RNA from the sorted cells. Instrument on record: NextSeq 550. The Human TCR Profiling Kit (MiLaboratory) was used to prepare UMI-labeled 5' RACE TRB cDNA libraries. The full amount of extracted RNA was used for cDNA synthesis, and the full amount of resulting cDNA was used for PCR amplification. The libraries were made side by side, with each library going through the same number of PCR cycles. In the source study's methods: MIGEC and MiXCR extracted about 54,000 +/- 9,700 unique UMI-labeled TRB cDNA molecules per library, requiring at least two reads per UMI. On average, around 40,000 +/- 10,000 functional in-frame TRB CDR3 nucleotide clonotypes lacking stop codons were found per library. After downsampling to 5000 UMI-labeled TRB molecules per sample, diversity metrics, including normalized Shannon-Wiener and Chao1, were computed in VDJtools. For the central five CDR3 residues, VDJtools calculated physicochemical properties weighted by clonotype size, namely interaction energy, strength, volume and Kidera factor 4. After the reads were reprocessed by TCRdb, one entry was made per CDR3 protein sequence, with no DNA. TCRdb, rather than the study authors, made the V and J calls. This sample's table has entries for 84,000 or so distinct CDR3 sequences. The top ten hold roughly 1.6% of the sample.

CDR1 is given as MDHEN and CDR2 as SYDVKM, both from the germline V gene. Inclusive of the bounding cysteine and phenylalanine, the CDR3 is 14 residues long. A DNA sequence was not provided. The data originate from a study of CXCR3-negative and CXCR3-positive naive CD8 T cells (dated by TCRdb to between 2018 and 2020). Concerning the study at large: In total, approximately 140 million TRB reads were obtained, or roughly 1.5 +/- 0.3 million reads per library. Diversity and physicochemical repertoire analyses covered about a dozen donors pooled from two independent experiments. TRBV-TRBJ cluster analysis included naive subsets from roughly 5 donors and memory cells from 3 donors. Points the paper makes about the study in general: Within the same donor, TRBV-TRBJ usage looked similar between naive CXCR3-negative and CXCR3-positive cells, but memory cells had distinct patterns. Because surface CD5, which has been linked to self-reactivity in mice, was comparable between naive subsets, TCR interaction strength was also inferred from TRB CDR3 physicochemical properties. Repertoire diversity was comparably high in both naive subsets but much lower in memory CD8+ T cells. Because CXCR3 expression was partially decreased after cryopreservation, freshly isolated PBMCs were used for most assays. Compared with CXCR3-negative naive cells, CXCR3-positive naive cells had TRB CDR3s with higher hydrophobicity (lower Kidera factor 4), lower energy, and higher strength and volume indices.

The sequencing input was naive CXCR3- CD8+ T cells from blood. Read against the paper, the sample's cell subset or site label means: CD45RO-CCR7+CD27+CD95- naive CD8+ T cells lacking CXCR3 (TNR3-). Rearrangement joined TRBV28 to TRBJ2-7; TCRdb reports TRBD1, a call that lacks DNA to check it against. This clonotype was obtained from a human donor in good health. Some clones in this sample may be carry-over from other donors' samples. CDR3 protein: CASSFFSGSYEQYF.